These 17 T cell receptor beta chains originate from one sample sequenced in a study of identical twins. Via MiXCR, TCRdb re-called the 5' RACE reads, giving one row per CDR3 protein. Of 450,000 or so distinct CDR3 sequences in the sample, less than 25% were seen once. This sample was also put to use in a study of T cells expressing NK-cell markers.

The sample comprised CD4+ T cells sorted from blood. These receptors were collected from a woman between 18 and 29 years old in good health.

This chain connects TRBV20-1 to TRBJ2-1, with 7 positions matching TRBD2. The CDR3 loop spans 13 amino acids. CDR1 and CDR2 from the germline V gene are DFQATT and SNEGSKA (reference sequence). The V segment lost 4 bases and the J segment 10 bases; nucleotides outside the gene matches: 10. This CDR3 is CSATREPAGEQFF. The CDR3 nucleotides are TGCAGTGCTACCCGGGAACCAGCGGGAGAGCAGTTCTTC.

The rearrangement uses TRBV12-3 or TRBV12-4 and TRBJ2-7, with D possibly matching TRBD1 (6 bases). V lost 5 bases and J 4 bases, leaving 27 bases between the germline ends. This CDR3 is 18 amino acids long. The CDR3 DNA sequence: TGTGCCAGCAGTCACCATCGCCTTGGGGGACATCCGCCGTACGAGCAGTACTTC. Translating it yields CASSHHRLGGHPPYEQYF.

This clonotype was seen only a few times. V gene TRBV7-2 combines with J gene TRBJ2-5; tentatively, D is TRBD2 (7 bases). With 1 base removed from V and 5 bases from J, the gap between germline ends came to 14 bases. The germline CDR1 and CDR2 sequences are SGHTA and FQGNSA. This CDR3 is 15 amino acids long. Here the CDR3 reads CASSLEGGESETQYF. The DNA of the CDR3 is TGTGCCAGCAGCTTAGAGGGGGGGGAGTCGGAGACCCAGTACTTC.

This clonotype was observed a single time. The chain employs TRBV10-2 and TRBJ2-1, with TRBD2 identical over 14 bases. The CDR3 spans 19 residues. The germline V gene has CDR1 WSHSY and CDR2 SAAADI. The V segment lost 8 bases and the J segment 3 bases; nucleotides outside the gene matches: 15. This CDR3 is CASRSGRGLAGVLYNEQFF. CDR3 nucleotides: TGCGCCAGCCGATCCGGCAGGGGACTAGCGGGAGTTCTCTACAATGAGCAGTTCTTC.

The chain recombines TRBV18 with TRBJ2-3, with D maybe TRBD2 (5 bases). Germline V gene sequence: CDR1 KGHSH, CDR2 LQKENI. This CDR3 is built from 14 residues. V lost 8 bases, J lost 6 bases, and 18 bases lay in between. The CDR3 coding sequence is TGTGCCAGCGCTATACCGGGAAAAGAGGATACGCAGTATTTT. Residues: CASAIPGKEDTQYF. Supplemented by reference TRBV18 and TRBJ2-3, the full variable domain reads NAGVMQNPRHLVRRRGQEARLRCSPMKGHSHVYWYRQLPEEGLKFMVYLQKENIIDESGMPKERFSAEFPKEGPSILRIQQVVRGDSAAYFCASAIPGKEDTQYFGPGTRLTVL.

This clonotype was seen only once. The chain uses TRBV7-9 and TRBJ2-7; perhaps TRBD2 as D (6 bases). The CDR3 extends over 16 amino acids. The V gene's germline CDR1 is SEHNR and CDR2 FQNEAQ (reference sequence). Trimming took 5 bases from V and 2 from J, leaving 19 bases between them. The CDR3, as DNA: TGTGCCAGCAGCCCTCCGGGACTCCGGACGGCCTACGAGCAGTACTTC. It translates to CASSPPGLRTAYEQYF.

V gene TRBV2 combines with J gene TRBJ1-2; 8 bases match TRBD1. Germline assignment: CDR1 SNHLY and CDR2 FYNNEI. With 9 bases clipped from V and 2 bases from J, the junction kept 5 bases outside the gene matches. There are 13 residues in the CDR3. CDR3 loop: CARTGAWNYGYTF. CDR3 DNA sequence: TGTGCCAGGACAGGGGCCTGGAACTATGGCTACACCTTC.

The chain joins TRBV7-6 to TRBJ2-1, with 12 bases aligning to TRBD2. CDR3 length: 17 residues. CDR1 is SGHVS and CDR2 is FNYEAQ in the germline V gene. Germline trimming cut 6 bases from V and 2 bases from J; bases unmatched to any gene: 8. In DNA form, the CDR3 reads TGTGCCAGCAGTTATACCCCTAGCGGGGGGGCCTACAATGAGCAGTTCTTC. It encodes CASSYTPSGGAYNEQFF.

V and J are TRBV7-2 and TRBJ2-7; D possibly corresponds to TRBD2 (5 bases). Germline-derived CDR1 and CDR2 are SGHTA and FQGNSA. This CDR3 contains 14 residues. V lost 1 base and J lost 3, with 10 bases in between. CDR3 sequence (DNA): TGTGCCAGCAGCTTAGGACGGGATTTCTACGAGCAGTACTTC. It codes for CASSLGRDFYEQYF.

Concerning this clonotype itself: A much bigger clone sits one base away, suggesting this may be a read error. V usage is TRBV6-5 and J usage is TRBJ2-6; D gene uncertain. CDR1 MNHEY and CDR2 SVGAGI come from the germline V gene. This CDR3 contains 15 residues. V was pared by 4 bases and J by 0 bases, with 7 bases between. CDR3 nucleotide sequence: TGTGCCAGCAGTTTCTCCCGCTCTGGGGCCAACGTCCTGACTTTC. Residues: CASSFSRSGANVLTF.

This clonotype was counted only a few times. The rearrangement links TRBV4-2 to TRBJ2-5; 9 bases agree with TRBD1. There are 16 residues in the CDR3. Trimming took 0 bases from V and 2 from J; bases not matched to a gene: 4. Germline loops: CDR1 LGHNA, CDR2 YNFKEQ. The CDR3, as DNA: TGTGCCAGCAGCCAAGAAGGGACAGGGACGCAAGAGACCCAGTACTTC. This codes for CASSQEGTGTQETQYF.

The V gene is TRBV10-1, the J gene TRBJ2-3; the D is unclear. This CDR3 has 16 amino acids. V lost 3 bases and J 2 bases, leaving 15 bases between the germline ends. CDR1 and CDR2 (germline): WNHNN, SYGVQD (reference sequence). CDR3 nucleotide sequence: TGCGCCAGCAGTGATCTAGACTTCGGTTCCACAGATACGCAGTATTTT. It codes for CASSDLDFGSTDTQYF.

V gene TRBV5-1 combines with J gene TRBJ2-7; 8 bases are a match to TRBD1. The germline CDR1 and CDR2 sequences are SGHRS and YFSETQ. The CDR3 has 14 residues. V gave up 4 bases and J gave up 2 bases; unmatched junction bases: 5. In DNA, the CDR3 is TGCGCCAGCAGCATCGACAGGGGTCCCTACGAGCAGTACTTC. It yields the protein CASSIDRGPYEQYF.

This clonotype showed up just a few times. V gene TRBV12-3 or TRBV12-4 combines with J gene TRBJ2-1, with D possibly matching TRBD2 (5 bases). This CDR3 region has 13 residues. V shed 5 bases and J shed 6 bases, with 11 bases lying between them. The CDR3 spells CASSHGLGNEQFF. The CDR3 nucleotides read TGTGCCAGCAGTCACGGACTCGGCAATGAGCAGTTCTTC.

This chain's CDR3 is CSYRGSGKPYEQYF. Written as DNA, the CDR3 is TGCAGCTACCGGGGTAGCGGAAAACCCTACGAGCAGTACTTC. The chain couples TRBV29-1 to TRBJ2-7; tentative D call: TRBD2 (6 bases). The germline V gene encodes CDR1 SQVTM and CDR2 ANQGSEA. The CDR3 is 14 residues long. Trimming took off 8 bases at V and 2 bases at J, with 19 bases between the two ends.

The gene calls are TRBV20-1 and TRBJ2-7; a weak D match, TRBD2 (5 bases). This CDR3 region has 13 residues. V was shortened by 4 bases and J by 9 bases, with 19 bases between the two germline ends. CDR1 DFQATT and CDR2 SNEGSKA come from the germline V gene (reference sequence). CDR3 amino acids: CSANREPLGWQYF. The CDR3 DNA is TGCAGTGCTAACCGGGAACCCCTGGGTTGGCAGTACTTC.

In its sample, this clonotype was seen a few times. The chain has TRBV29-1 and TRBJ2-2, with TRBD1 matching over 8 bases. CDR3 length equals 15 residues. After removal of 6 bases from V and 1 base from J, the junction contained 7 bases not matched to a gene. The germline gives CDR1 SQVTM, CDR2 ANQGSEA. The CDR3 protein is CSVVGQAWNTGELFF. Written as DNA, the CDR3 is TGCAGCGTGGTGGGACAGGCGTGGAACACCGGGGAGCTGTTTTTT.